The 25 T cell receptor beta chains below all came from one sample that was sequenced in a study of blood T cell repertoires in COVID-19 (dated by TCRdb to about 2020). Library preparation was by the immunoSEQ multiplex PCR assay. The table comes from immuneACCESS by way of TCRdb, which keeps in-frame sequences with V and J called. Part of the clones is missing from these tables; in studies checked, under half for an unresolved V gene and the rest for unknown reasons. The sample yields about 170,000 clones; about 88% were counted once. Under 3% of the sample comes from the top ten. The source material was peripheral blood. The receptors derive from a woman over 75 with COVID-19, enrolled during active disease.

The CDR3 loop is CASSGLAGGREETQYF. The CDR3 bases are TGCGCCAGCAGCGGACTAGCGGGAGGTCGGGAAGAGACCCAGTACTTC. V and J are TRBV4-1 and TRBJ2-5; 14 nucleotides match TRBD2. From germline, CDR1 is MGHRA and CDR2 YSYEKL. The CDR3 runs to 16 residues. After removal of 5 bases from V and 3 bases from J, the junction contained 5 bases not matched to a gene.

A single count supports this clone. The chain joins TRBV6-5 to TRBJ2-1; 8 bases agree with TRBD1. V shed 6 bases, J shed 14 bases, and the junction held 15 bases outside the gene matches. CDR3 length equals 14 residues. The germline CDR1 and CDR2 sequences are MNHEY and SVGAGI. Here the CDR3 DNA reads TGTGCCAGCAGGAAGGACAGGGCAGTTCCAAGGGAGTTCTTC. Protein: CASRKDRAVPREFF.

This clone occurred a few times. V is TRBV28 and J is TRBJ2-1; TRBD2 might be the D (6 bases). V was clipped by 3 bases and J by 5 bases, with 11 bases between them. The CDR3 has 14 amino acids. Germline CDR1 is MDHEN and CDR2 is SYDVKM. CDR3 residues: CASSLGGAHNEQFF. The DNA of the CDR3 is TGTGCCAGCAGTTTGGGGGGAGCTCACAATGAGCAGTTCTTC.

The V and J genes are TRBV10-3 and TRBJ1-4; 9 bases line up with TRBD1. V shed 0 bases and J 5 bases; nucleotides not matched to a gene: 4. This CDR3 comprises 16 residues. Germline CDR1 is ENHRY and CDR2 is SYGVKD. The CDR3 bases are TGTGCCATCAGTGAGTCATGGGGACAGGGAAATGAAAAACTGTTTTTT. This encodes CAISESWGQGNEKLFF.

The chain links TRBV9 to TRBJ2-7; 9 nucleotides line up with TRBD2. Germline CDR1 SGDLS, CDR2 YYNGEE. With V trimmed by 0 bases and J by 6 bases, 7 bases remained unmatched. The CDR3 contains 15 residues. CDR3 region: CASSVDPSGTSEQYF. In DNA form, the CDR3 reads TGTGCCAGCAGCGTAGACCCTAGCGGGACTAGCGAGCAGTACTTC.

This chain uses TRBV7-8 with TRBJ1-5; perhaps TRBD1 as D (6 bases). The germline gives CDR1 SGHVS, CDR2 FQNEAQ. CDR3 length: 15 amino acids. This CDR3 is CAWTEDTYSNQPQHF. In DNA, the CDR3 is TGTGCGTGGACAGAGGACACCTATAGCAATCAGCCCCAGCATTTT.

The chain links TRBV28 to TRBJ2-2, with a tentative D call TRBD2 (5 bases). The CDR3 spans 14 residues. The germline V gene encodes CDR1 MDHEN and CDR2 SYDVKM. The V and J ends lost 4 bases and 8 bases respectively, with 14 bases between them. As DNA, the CDR3 is TGTGCCAGCAGTTCGGGCAGTTCGGGGGGGGAGCTGTTTTTT. Translation: CASSSGSSGGELFF.

The V and J genes are TRBV29-1 and TRBJ1-2, with unresolved D. This CDR3 has 10 amino acids. Between the trimmed V and J ends, which lost 4 bases and 8 bases, there was a span of 8 bases. CDR1 and CDR2 from the germline V gene are SQVTM and ANQGSEA. CDR3 sequence (DNA): TGCAGCGTTGGGTCGGGGGGCTACACCTTC. Its translation is CSVGSGGYTF.

The rearrangement uses TRBV7-9 and TRBJ2-7; 9 positions match TRBD1. The junction had 7 bases not matched to a gene; V was cut back by 0 bases and J by 1 base. Germline V gene data show CDR1 as SEHNR and CDR2 as FQNEAQ (reference sequence). This CDR3 region has 17 residues. The DNA of the CDR3 is TGTGCCAGCAGCTTAGCCACAGGGACAGGGCTATCCTACGAGCAGTACTTC. It is translated as CASSLATGTGLSYEQYF. The full variable domain, in which reference TRBV7-9 and TRBJ2-7 provide the parts outside the CDR3, is DTGVSQNPRHKITKRGQNVTFRCDPISEHNRLYWYRQTLGQGPEFLTYFQNEAQLEKSRLLSDRFSAERPKGSFSTLEIQRTEQGDSAMYLCASSLATGTGLSYEQYFGPGTRLTVT.

This clone was counted a single time. The V and J genes are TRBV7-2 and TRBJ1-4; no clear D gene. Germline loops: CDR1 SGHTA, CDR2 FQGNSA. V lost 5 bases, J lost 4 bases, and 17 bases lay in between. This CDR3 spans 16 amino acids. For the CDR3, the DNA is TGTGCCAGCAGCCCCGGTTCTCCACCTATTAATGAAAAACTGTTTTTT. Residues: CASSPGSPPINEKLFF.

The chain links TRBV6-2 or TRBV6-3 to TRBJ2-1; 9 bases are a match to TRBD2. The germline V gene has CDR1 MNHEY and CDR2 SVGEGT. CDR3 length equals 16 residues. V was clipped by 0 bases and J by 5 bases; unmatched bases: 5. DNA for the CDR3: TGTGCCAGCAGTTACTCGAGGGCTAGCGGGGACAATGAGCAGTTCTTC. Residues: CASSYSRASGDNEQFF.

CDR3 bases: TGTGCCAGCAAGGGACTAGCCCGGGAGACCCAGTACTTC. Translation: CASKGLARETQYF. This rearrangement joins TRBV2 to TRBJ2-5; 9 bases match TRBD2. J gave up 5 bases and V 7 bases, and 5 bases lay outside the gene matches. The CDR3 consists of 13 residues. CDR1 and CDR2 (germline): SNHLY, FYNNEI.

The gene calls are TRBV6-5 and TRBJ2-7, with 8 bases that match TRBD1. Unmatched junction bases numbered 5, after V lost 2 bases and J lost 2 bases. Germline V CDR1 and CDR2: MNHEY, SVGAGI. CDR3 length equals 15 residues. Here the CDR3 reads CASSYRTGKPYEQYF. Written as DNA, the CDR3 is TGTGCCAGCAGTTACCGGACAGGGAAGCCCTACGAGCAGTACTTC.

The rearrangement uses TRBV9 and TRBJ2-3; TRBD2 aligns across 11 bases. CDR1 and CDR2 (germline): SGDLS, YYNGEE. V was pared by 4 bases and J by 2 bases, with 6 bases of the junction left unmatched. The CDR3 consists of 16 residues. The CDR3 region has the DNA TGTGCCAGCAGCAGAAGTAGCGGGAGGGCCACAGATACGCAGTATTTT. It codes for CASSRSSGRATDTQYF.

The V gene is TRBV25-1, the J gene TRBJ2-7; 7 nucleotides agree with TRBD1. The CDR3 is 12 residues long. J lost 6 bases, V lost 5 bases, and 4 bases had no gene match. CDR1 is MGHDK, CDR2 SYGVNS, per germline. The CDR3 DNA sequence: TGTGCCAGCAGTCTATCAGGGGGCGAGCAGTACTTC. Translated: CASSLSGGEQYF.

J is TRBJ2-3 and V is TRBV5-6; TRBD2 matches at 12 bases. Germline V gene data show CDR1 as SGHDT and CDR2 as YYEEEE. V was pared by 5 bases and J by 4 bases, with 14 bases of the junction left unmatched. CDR3 size: 18 residues. The DNA of the CDR3 is TGTGCCAGCAGACGCACCGGGACTAGCGGGCATAGGGCAGATACGCAGTATTTT. Its protein is CASRRTGTSGHRADTQYF.

This chain joins TRBV19 and TRBJ1-5; D is unclear. Trimming removed 6 bases from V and 4 bases from J, with 7 bases in between. Germline values: CDR1 LNHDA, CDR2 SQIVND (reference sequence). The CDR3 spans 12 residues. DNA of the CDR3: TGTGCCAGTAGGCTTCAGAATCAGCCCCAGCATTTT. It encodes CASRLQNQPQHF.

The genes are TRBV18 and TRBJ1-5; 7 bases are a match to TRBD1. After removal of 6 bases from V and 6 bases from J, the junction contained 5 bases not matched to a gene. CDR1 and CDR2 (germline): KGHSH, LQKENI. The CDR3 is made up of 13 amino acids. As DNA, the CDR3 is TGTGCCAGCTCCTCGGGGGACAGTCAGCCCCAGCATTTT. Its translation is CASSSGDSQPQHF. The whole variable domain, remainder taken from reference TRBV18 and TRBJ1-5, is NAGVMQNPRHLVRRRGQEARLRCSPMKGHSHVYWYRQLPEEGLKFMVYLQKENIIDESGMPKERFSAEFPKEGPSILRIQQVVRGDSAAYFCASSSGDSQPQHFGDGTRLSIL.

The rearrangement uses TRBV6-5 and TRBJ1-6; D uncertain. V was clipped by 8 bases and J by 5 bases, with 10 bases between them. CDR3 size: 13 residues. Germline-derived CDR1 and CDR2 are MNHEY and SVGAGI. CDR3 bases: TGTGCCAGCCGCCTCAGTGATAATTCACCCCTCCACTTT. Its protein is CASRLSDNSPLHF.

V usage is TRBV19 and J usage is TRBJ1-6, with a tentative D call TRBD1 (6 bases). Germline values: CDR1 LNHDA, CDR2 SQIVND (reference sequence). V lost 0 bases to trimming and J lost 7 bases, with 13 bases between them. This CDR3 has 16 residues. CDR3 region: CASSIDPGTPNSPLHF. Here the CDR3 DNA reads TGTGCCAGTAGTATAGATCCCGGGACACCCAATTCACCCCTCCACTTT.

This chain connects TRBV18 to TRBJ2-2; D call uncertain. V dropped 6 bases and J dropped 0 bases, with 5 bases sitting between them. Germline CDR1 is KGHSH and CDR2 is LQKENI. The CDR3 runs 13 residues. CDR3 nucleotide sequence: TGTGCCAGCTCTTACACGAACACCGGGGAGCTGTTTTTT. As protein: CASSYTNTGELFF.

DNA of the CDR3: TGTGCCACCAGCAGAGATAGGGGGGGCTCCATCGGGGAGCTGTTTTTT. This sequence encodes CATSRDRGGSIGELFF. The chain joins TRBV15 to TRBJ2-2; TRBD2 might be the D (7 bases). This CDR3 has 16 residues. From germline, CDR1 is LNHNV and CDR2 YYDKDF (reference sequence). Trimming took off 0 bases at V and 7 bases at J, with 15 bases between the two ends.

The rearrangement uses TRBV6-6 and TRBJ2-7, with TRBD2 identical over 11 bases. Germline V CDR1 and CDR2: MNHNY, SVGAGI (reference sequence). J was trimmed by 6 bases and V by 5 bases; bases with no gene match: 12. This CDR3 comprises 16 residues. This CDR3 is CASSPLSGRASSEQYF. The CDR3 nucleotides are TGTGCCAGCAGTCCCCTTAGCGGGAGGGCCTCGAGCGAGCAGTACTTC.

The chain has TRBV27 and TRBJ1-2; D possibly corresponds to TRBD1 (6 bases). Between the trimmed V and J ends, which lost 7 bases and 0 bases, there was a span of 15 bases. This CDR3 has 15 amino acids. Germline V gene sequence: CDR1 MNHEY, CDR2 SMNVEV (reference sequence). The CDR3 region is CASTAGGATNYGYTF. CDR3 bases: TGTGCCAGCACCGCGGGGGGCGCGACTAACTATGGCTACACCTTC.

The chain carries TRBV11-2 and TRBJ1-2; D remains unclear. The CDR3 is made up of 13 amino acids. Germline CDR1 reads SGHAT; CDR2 reads FQNNGV. V was clipped by 0 bases and J by 8 bases, with 10 bases between them. For the CDR3, the DNA is TGTGCCAGCAGCTTAGATCGGGTAGAGGGCTACACCTTC. Translating it yields CASSLDRVEGYTF.